This T cell receptor (beta chain) was recorded in a study of OX40 agonist ivuxolimab in advanced cancers. The study, taken as a whole, reports: On average, CD8+ T cells showed a greater number of expanded clones than CD4+. Certain nonresponders likewise exhibited a low normalized T-cell clonal expansion.

This table comes from immunoSEQ multiplex PCR, and its TCRdb copy is limited to in-frame clones, with some not included. The sample comprises 27,000 or so clones, about four fifths of which are singletons, and 20% to 25% rests with the top ten. Notes on this clone: The antigen is unknown. A junction boundary mismatches the germline segment, possibly from a read error.

The germline gives CDR1 SNHLY, CDR2 FYNNEI. The length of the CDR3 is 13 residues. Sequenced material: CD4+ or CD8+ T cells sorted from blood, taken in a trial of the OX40 agonist ivuxolimab. V gene TRBV2 combines with J gene TRBJ1-5; perhaps TRBD1 as D (5 bases). The sequence came from an adult with an advanced solid tumor such as melanoma, head and neck, liver or kidney cancer. DNA for the CDR3: TGTGCCAGCAGTGAATTTGCGGGACGTGGCGGGGATTTT. Its protein product is CASSEFAGRGGDF.